Listed below are T cell receptor beta chains from one sample, sequenced in a study of regulatory T cells in long-lasting Graves disease. One entry per CDR3 protein, called by TCRdb with MiXCR from the multiplex PCR reads. The sample records hundreds of thousands of distinct CDR3 sequences, roughly 15% being singletons. This sample was shared with a second study, whose subject was T cells in Graves' hyperthyroidism and ophthalmopathy.

The specimen comprised peripheral blood mononuclear cells (PBMCs), sampled at new diagnosis, from a patient treated with antithyroid drugs. These receptors all come from a man aged 18 to 30 with Graves disease. The CDR3 runs from the conserved cysteine through the conserved F or W. The D gene is left open where the match is weak. Size values are once, few and many counts, or a class for expanded clones, and some rows have none.

TGTGCCAGCAGCCGTATTCTCGGCGAGCAGTACTTC | CASSRILGEQYF | . | 12 | TRBV7-8 | few | TRBJ2-7
TGTGCCAGCAGCACCCTGCCGGGGAATGAAGCTTTCTTT | CASSTLPGNEAFF | . | 13 | TRBV9 | . | TRBJ1-1
TGCAGTGCTAGTGGTCCGGGACACCCGGACGCTAATGAAAAACTGTTTTTT | CSASGPGHPDANEKLFF | . | 17 | TRBV20-1 | . | TRBJ1-4
TGTGCCTGGGTCACAGGGGATTACGTTTACGAGCAGTTCTTC | CAWVTGDYVYEQFF | TRBD1 | 14 | TRBV30 | . | TRBJ2-1
TGTGCCAGCAGCTGGGGCCTTGGCGGGGAGCAGTACTTC | CASSWGLGGEQYF | . | 13 | TRBV5-6 | . | TRBJ2-7
TGCAGTGCTAGAGATTCGCGAGCGGGAGGGCACGAGCAGTACTTC | CSARDSRAGGHEQYF | TRBD2 | 15 | TRBV20-1 | many | TRBJ2-7
TGTGCCAGCAGTCGGACTAACGGGACTATAAGCTCCTACAATGAGCAGTTCTTC | CASSRTNGTISSYNEQFF | TRBD2 | 18 | TRBV7-2 | . | TRBJ2-1
TGTGCCAGCAGTGAGGCCCAGGCCGACAAAAACATTCAGTACTTC | CASSEAQADKNIQYF | . | 15 | TRBV2 | many | TRBJ2-4
TGTGCCAGCAGCGTAAGATGGGGGCAAGAGACCCAGTACTTC | CASSVRWGQETQYF | . | 14 | TRBV9 | . | TRBJ2-5
TGTGCCTGGAGTGTGACTACCCTTTGGGGGACCCAGTACTTC | CAWSVTTLWGTQYF | . | 14 | TRBV30 | few | TRBJ2-5
TGTGCCTGGAGAGGGAGGGACAGGGAATACTCACCCCTCCACTTT | CAWRGRDREYSPLHF | TRBD1 | 15 | TRBV30 | few | TRBJ1-6
TGTGCCAGCTCACCACCGACCAGAGGAGGAGTGGAAGCTTTCTTT | CASSPPTRGGVEAFF | . | 15 | TRBV18 | many | TRBJ1-1
TGTGCCACCAGCACGGGGACCGTTAATCAAGAGACCCAGTACTTC | CATSTGTVNQETQYF | . | 15 | TRBV15 | . | TRBJ2-5
TGTGCCAGCACCTATGTCAGGGGGATGAATTCACCCCTCCACTTT | CASTYVRGMNSPLHF | TRBD1 | 15 | TRBV12-3/TRBV12-4 | few | TRBJ1-6
TGTGCCAGCAGTTTGGGGTACACAGGGAGCCAGCCCCAGCATTTT | CASSLGYTGSQPQHF | . | 15 | TRBV12-3/TRBV12-4 | many | TRBJ1-5
TGCAGCGTTGTTCGGGGGGATGGCTACACCTTC | CSVVRGDGYTF | . | 11 | TRBV29-1 | . | TRBJ1-2
TGTGCCAGCAGCTTGATGATGGAGAATGAGCAGTTCTTC | CASSLMMENEQFF | . | 13 | TRBV13 | . | TRBJ2-1
TGTGCCAGCAGTTTACTAGGGGTCCAAGAGACCCAGTACTTC | CASSLLGVQETQYF | . | 14 | TRBV27 | many | TRBJ2-5
TGTGCCAGCAGATTAAACGGGGGAATTGCTGATACGCAGTATTTT | CASRLNGGIADTQYF | . | 15 | TRBV28 | few | TRBJ2-3
TGTGCCAGCAGCCCCGGAGTCGGGTATGGCTACACCTTC | CASSPGVGYGYTF | . | 13 | TRBV7-3 | . | TRBJ1-2
TGTGCCACCAGTGACGTGACTAGCGGGACTCCCTACGAGCAGTACTTC | CATSDVTSGTPYEQYF | TRBD2 | 16 | TRBV24-1 | . | TRBJ2-7
TGTGCCAGCAGTGAGATGGCCGGGACAGGGGGTTCAGGGCAGTTCTTC | CASSEMAGTGGSGQFF | TRBD1 | 16 | TRBV6-1 | many | TRBJ2-1
TGTGCCAGCAGGCCCAGCCCCGGGACTAGCGGCCCCACCTACGAGCAGTACTTC | CASRPSPGTSGPTYEQYF | TRBD2 | 18 | TRBV5-4 | . | TRBJ2-7
TGTGCCAGCAGCTTAGCGGGACTAGCGGATGCCAAAAACATTCAGTACTTC | CASSLAGLADAKNIQYF | TRBD2 | 17 | TRBV7-8 | . | TRBJ2-4
TGTGCCAGCAGCTTAGGGGGGCGGGCCCCCTACGAGCAGTACTTC | CASSLGGRAPYEQYF | . | 15 | TRBV7-9 | . | TRBJ2-7
TGTGCCAGGGGCAAGACAGATACGCGGTATTTT | CARGKTDTRYF | . | 11 | TRBV2 | once | TRBJ2-3
TGCGCCAGCAGCTTGGATAACGGTCAGCCCCAGCATTTT | CASSLDNGQPQHF | . | 13 | TRBV5-1 | . | TRBJ1-5
TGCAGCGTTGAAGGGGGGGATACAAGGAATGAGCAGTTCTTC | CSVEGGDTRNEQFF | . | 14 | TRBV29-1 | many | TRBJ2-1
TGTGCCAGCAGCCAAGATTGGCAGAATTGGGACAAGGGTTACAATGAGCAGTTCTTC | CASSQDWQNWDKGYNEQFF | . | 19 | TRBV14 | . | TRBJ2-1
TGTGCCAGCAGTGATTCTGTGCAGGGTTACACCGGGGAGCTGTTTTTT | CASSDSVQGYTGELFF | . | 16 | TRBV25-1 | . | TRBJ2-2
TGCGCCAGCAGCCAAGCTGGTCACATGTTTTTT | CASSQAGHMFF | . | 11 | TRBV4-1 | few | TRBJ1-4
TGTGCCAGCAGCCCACACCGGGACAGGGGTCCTGAAGCTTTCTTT | CASSPHRDRGPEAFF | TRBD1 | 15 | TRBV5-6 | few | TRBJ1-1
TGTGCCAGCATGGAGGGCCCCACAGATACGCAGTATTTT | CASMEGPTDTQYF | . | 13 | TRBV6-1 | many | TRBJ2-3
TGTGCCAGCAGAGCGGGGACGCGGGGTGAGCAGTTCTTC | CASRAGTRGEQFF | TRBD2 | 13 | TRBV27 | many | TRBJ2-1
TGCGCCAGCAGTAAGGGACTAGCGGGTCTAGATACGCAGTATTTT | CASSKGLAGLDTQYF | TRBD2 | 15 | TRBV10-1 | many | TRBJ2-3